Listed below are T cell receptor beta chains from one sample, sequenced in a study of cytomegalovirus exposure and HLA in healthy donors. The protocol was immunoSEQ multiplex PCR, while the TCRdb copy is restricted to in-frame clones and leaves out a portion. The sample comprises around 150,000 clones, roughly 77% of which are singletons, and 3% to 4% rests with the top ten. The sequencing sample was made of PBMCs. These receptors were obtained from a human donor in good health. CDR3s include the opening cysteine and the closing phenylalanine or tryptophan. A row's size may be missing; if present it is once, few, many or a size class.

J gene,clone size,V gene,CDR3 protein
TRBJ1-1,once,TRBV30,CAWGANTEAFF
TRBJ1-1,once,TRBV6-5,CASSYQGQANTEAFF
TRBJ2-2,once,TRBV18,CASSQETGHTGELFF
TRBJ2-6,.,TRBV19,CASSKLAGDSGANVLTF
TRBJ1-1,few,TRBV28,CASSQTPPVNTEAFF
TRBJ1-3,.,TRBV7-9,CASSAGQAYGNTIYF
TRBJ1-2,.,TRBV6-5,CASSYETGYGYTF
TRBJ1-2,.,TRBV25-1,CASGSGKEGYTF
TRBJ1-1,.,TRBV30,CAWSVLGTGSTEAFF
TRBJ1-1,few,TRBV18,CASSPGPVEAFF
TRBJ2-1,.,TRBV7-3,CASSPQSTSIYNEQFF
TRBJ2-2,few,TRBV2,CASSVGSSGVGELFF
TRBJ2-1,.,TRBV5-4,CASSLEGLAGGYSYNEQFF
TRBJ1-2,few,TRBV6-1,CASQETGSGYTF
TRBJ1-1,few,TRBV6-5,CASSWGHNTEAFF
TRBJ2-3,.,TRBV27,CASSYLLAESTDTQYF
TRBJ2-1,.,TRBV28,CASSTTRGANEQFF
TRBJ1-1,few,TRBV5-4,CASRQMSRGTEAFF
TRBJ2-3,few,TRBV5-6,CASSHGTSVPDTQYF
TRBJ2-7,.,TRBV28,CASSTPPRDRGNYEQYF